This TCR beta chain was profiled in a study of blood T cells in healthy people across ages (dated by TCRdb to the mid-2010s). In terms of the full investigation: In model experiments, template switching captured about one uniquely barcoded TCR beta cDNA molecule for every two T cells. To track age-related changes in TCR beta repertoire diversity, the study relied on deep sequencing normalized with unique cDNA molecular identifiers. Four age groups were formed from the donors: young (average 16 years), middle-aged (around 41), aged (under 70) and long-lived (around 82). To avoid experimental bias, donors of different ages were spread randomly across the sequencing lanes. For two donors (one aged 18 to 29 and one aged 80 or older), the study analyzed two additional independent replicas of 1 million unique cDNA reads from the same blood draw. Study-level results and caveats: Donor CMV infection status was unknown, potentially confounding age-related changes in expanded clonotypes. Observed TCR beta diversity per million T cells fell roughly linearly with age, and a significant reduction was already apparent by age about 36. Compared with the aged group, the long-lived group had more naive CD4+ T cells, fewer expanded clones and increased TCR diversity, a pattern suggesting age selection. Total diversity estimates from one million sequenced T cells were considered lower bounds and underestimates. Because profiling used bulk unsorted PBMCs, naive and antigen-experienced compartments could not be compared conclusively. A strong correlation was found between observed TCR beta diversity and the percentage of naive T cells measured by flow cytometry.

As encoded in the germline V gene (reference sequence), CDR1 is SGHNT while CDR2 is YYREEE. The CDR3 goes from the cysteine to the phenylalanine over 14 residues. Only CDR3 DNA remains: 42 bases, in frame from the first base. V is pared back by 8 bases and J by 6 bases, with 17 bases lying between the germline termini. Concerning this clonotype itself: The target of this receptor is not known. Base-call qualities are not available, and no considerably larger clone is one nucleotide away.

The 40 or so donors, aged roughly 6 to 90 years, were systemically healthy Caucasian individuals from Russia. Each donor gave approximately 9.4 milliliters of peripheral blood, drawn into EDTA-treated Vacutainer tubes. PBMCs were isolated by Ficoll-Paque density-gradient centrifugation, with at least 6 million obtained per sample. Trizol reagent was used to extract total RNA from the PBMCs, yielding at least 5.5 micrograms per sample. For every donor, an aliquot of PBMCs went through flow cytometry to measure the percentages of naive CD45RAhigh/CD27high T cells. Libraries were built with 5' RACE. For sequencing, an Illumina HiSeq 2500 was employed. A second PCR of about 7 to 12 cycles was run with a J-beta primer mix and a sample-barcoded 5' primer. A template-switch 5' adaptor carrying 12 random nucleotides introduced a unique molecular identifier onto each TCR beta cDNA molecule. At least 2.5 million CDR3-containing paired-end reads were obtained from each sample. All of the RNA was converted into first-strand cDNA using the Mint cDNA synthesis kit, with a TRBC-specific oligonucleotide serving as the primer. Following uracil-DNA glycosylase treatment, all cDNA underwent a first 18-cycle PCR with the universal primers M1SS and BC2_uni_R. Turning to the authors' computational methods: For normalization, 1 million high-quality reads were randomly selected from each sample, with every read carrying a distinct molecular identifier. Instead of being binned into consensus sequences, reads with shared molecular identifiers were discarded. MiTCR, with a Q25 quality threshold and the strictest error-elimination algorithm, was used for CDR3 identification, clonotype clustering and error correction. A nonparametric unseen species model with Euler transformation was used to estimate a lower bound on total TCR beta diversity. The raw public data were reprocessed by TCRdb itself: fastp quality trimming at Q25, MiXCR clonotype calling, in-frame beta chains only. For every CDR3 protein sequence, its rows merge into one entry that carries the most common genes and DNA. None of the V and J calls come from the authors' own analysis; TCRdb made them. This sample holds fewer than 1.5 million distinct CDR3 sequences; approximately 40% were observed only once. Clones ranked in the top ten supply 7% to 9.5% of the sample.

The receptor was derived from a woman aged 18-30 years in good health. The rearrangement combines TRBV5-4 with TRBJ2-2; the D call is tentative, TRBD1 or TRBD2, as each matches 6 bases. Material: blood. CDR3 loop: CASTRGGSAGELFF. The nucleotides read TGTGCCAGTACTAGAGGGGGGTCCGCCGGGGAGCTGTTTTTT.